This TCR beta chain was sequenced during a study of CDR3 diversity in severe acne. There are 14 residues in the CDR3. From germline, CDR1 is MNHEY and CDR2 SVGAGI. V was cut by 6 bases and J by 5 bases, with 13 bases left in between. MiXCR, applied by TCRdb to the PCR reads, yields one record per CDR3 protein. The sample carries almost 85,000 distinct CDR3 sequences, about 54% recorded once. This chain links TRBV6-5 with TRBJ1-4; no definite D call. This receptor was obtained from a male donor in good health, without acne. Sequencing was done on a sample of blood. The CDR3 coding sequence is TGTGCCAGCAGGACGGGAGCATACAATGAAAAACTGTTTTTT. It yields the protein CASRTGAYNEKLFF.